This T cell receptor (beta chain) appears in the sequencing data of a study of T-cell memory formation after mild COVID-19. Of note for this clonotype: The target antigen is unknown.

From 5'RACE with constant-segment primers came TCR alpha and TCR beta cDNA libraries that carried sample barcodes and UMIs. TCRdb reprocessed the 5' RACE reads via MiXCR and lists one record per CDR3 protein. Of around 80,000 distinct CDR3 sequences detected, around 13% appear once; the ten largest clones hold 40% to 45%. Germline V gives CDR1 SEHNR, CDR2 FQNEAQ (reference sequence). Trimming pared 5 bases from V and 8 bases from J, leaving 16 bases between. This CDR3 region has 14 residues. Whole-study findings and limits: CD4/CD8 balance characterized clones contracting day 15 to 85, and CD4+ skew characterized later expanders.

The sequencing input was PBMCs or a T cell subset sorted from them (not recorded which). The source is a man between 18 and 35 years old who had mild COVID-19 (a few samples of this study predate the infection). Cell type and time point are not known. The chain is built from TRBV7-9 and TRBJ2-1; D is unclear. CDR3 DNA: TGTGCCAGCAGCAGCACACCGAATCCCGATGAGCAGTTCTTC. Its translation: CASSSTPNPDEQFF.